This T cell receptor (beta chain) emerged from a study of CD8+ T cells in alopecia areata. The V and J ends lost 3 bases and 8 bases respectively, with 11 bases between them. Germline lookup yields CDR1 GTSNPN and CDR2 SVGIG (reference sequence). CDR3 length equals 12 residues. Overall study findings and caveats: In scalp samples, resident alphabeta T cells of normal skin are also sequenced.

Comments on this clone: Antigen unknown.

RNA was extracted and reverse transcribed into cDNA as the sequencing template. Generated by immunoSEQ multiplex PCR, the TCRdb table keeps only in-frame clones and is missing some. The sample shows over 120,000 clones, roughly 53% of them seen only once. The rearrangement joins TRBV30 to TRBJ2-1; no clear D gene. This specimen consisted of CD4+ T cells sorted from blood, obtained at week 0. This TCR was sampled from a human donor with alopecia areata. CDR3 in amino acids: CAWRAYTDEQFF. The CDR3, as DNA: TGTGCCTGGAGAGCCTACACCGATGAGCAGTTCTTC.